What follows describes a single T cell receptor (beta chain). Germline assignment: CDR1 LNHDA and CDR2 SQIVND (reference sequence). Trimming removed 5 bases at V and 4 bases at J, with 14 bases between. The CDR3 contains 14 residues. Measured with immunoSEQ multiplex PCR; TCRdb has only the in-frame clones, and not every one. Among about 34,000 clones listed, 94% were seen once. This sample stems from a study of T cells in localized non-small cell lung cancer. This clonotype originated in a woman aged 40-69 years with stage I lung adenocarcinoma. The specimen was peripheral blood, collected before any cancer treatment. V gene TRBV19 combines with J gene TRBJ1-2; no clear D gene. The CDR3 sequence: CASSDGRGAYGYTF. CDR3 nucleotides: TGTGCCAGTAGTGACGGACGGGGTGCCTATGGCTACACCTTC.